Listed here are 10 T cell receptor beta chains from one sample, sequenced in a study of control samples from healthy donors and cancer patients. Libraries were prepared by immunoSEQ multiplex PCR; TCRdb keeps only in-frame clonotypes and omits some of them. The table includes about 58,000 clones, approximately 89% detected once. The sequenced sample was PBMCs. These receptors were collected from an older woman with lung cancer.

This chain uses TRBV25-1 with TRBJ1-1; D perhaps matches TRBD1 (6 bases). Trimming stripped 6 bases from V and 1 base from J, with 15 bases between. CDR3 length equals 15 residues. Per the germline V gene, CDR1 is MGHDK and CDR2 is SYGVNS. The CDR3 here is CASRETGRWNTEAFF. The CDR3 region has the DNA TGTGCCAGCAGAGAGACAGGTCGGTGGAACACTGAAGCTTTCTTT.

This chain connects TRBV5-4 to TRBJ2-2; 7 nucleotides agree with TRBD2. V was clipped by 3 bases and J by 1 base; unmatched bases: 3. Germline V CDR1 and CDR2: SGHNT, YYREEE (reference sequence). The CDR3 is 15 residues long. The CDR3 sequence: CASSWGGVNTGELFF. CDR3 coding DNA: TGTGCCAGCAGCTGGGGGGGAGTGAACACCGGGGAGCTGTTTTTT.

The rearrangement links TRBV7-9 to TRBJ2-3; D is ambiguous. The CDR3 has 11 residues. V lost 7 bases to trimming and J lost 5 bases, with 7 bases between them. Germline CDR1 is SEHNR and CDR2 is FQNEAQ (reference sequence). CDR3 coding DNA: TGTGCCAGCACCCCCCGAGATACGCAGTATTTT. Amino acids: CASTPRDTQYF.

This rearrangement joins TRBV5-1 to TRBJ2-7; D might be TRBD1 (6 bases). The CDR3 runs 15 residues. The germline V gene has CDR1 SGHRS and CDR2 YFSETQ. V gave up 4 bases and J gave up 3 bases, with 17 bases separating them. The CDR3 loop is CASSILQGPGYEQYF. In nucleotides, the CDR3 is TGCGCCAGCAGCATCCTACAGGGCCCGGGCTACGAGCAGTACTTC. Full variable domain (remainder filled in from reference TRBV5-1 and TRBJ2-7): KAGVTQTPRYLIKTRGQQVTLSCSPISGHRSVSWYQQTPGQGLQFLFEYFSETQRNKGNFPGRFSGRQFSNSRSEMNVSTLELGDSALYLCASSILQGPGYEQYFGPGTRLTVT.

The chain uses TRBV27 and TRBJ2-6; no reliable D call. V lost 5 bases and J lost 1, with 9 bases in between. Germline assignment: CDR1 MNHEY and CDR2 SMNVEV (reference sequence). The CDR3 runs to 15 residues. CDR3 sequence (DNA): TGTGCCAGCAGTGAGACTTGGTCTGGGGCCAACGTCCTGACTTTC. Its protein is CASSETWSGANVLTF.

CDR3 in DNA: TGTGCCAGCAGCCTCAGCGGGAGGGATGTAGATACGCAGTATTTT. Its protein is CASSLSGRDVDTQYF. The rearrangement joins TRBV2 to TRBJ2-3; 10 nucleotides align to TRBD2. Germline-derived CDR1 and CDR2 are SNHLY and FYNNEI. This CDR3 is built from 15 residues. V shed 6 bases and J 5 bases; nucleotides not matched to a gene: 8. The full variable domain, in which reference TRBV2 and TRBJ2-3 provide the parts outside the CDR3, is EPEVTQTPSHQVTQMGQEVILRCVPISNHLYFYWYRQILGQKVEFLVSFYNNEISEKSEIFDDQFSVERPDGSNFTLKIRSTKLEDSAMYFCASSLSGRDVDTQYFGPGTRLTVL.

This chain's CDR3 is CASSKRQGINQPQHF. The CDR3 bases are TGTGCCAGTAGTAAAAGACAGGGGATCAATCAGCCCCAGCATTTT. This sequence joins TRBV19 and TRBJ1-5; 8 bases agree with TRBD1. The CDR3 extends over 15 amino acids. The V gene's germline CDR1 is LNHDA and CDR2 SQIVND (reference sequence). V shed 4 bases, J shed 3 bases, and the junction held 5 bases outside the gene matches.

The V gene is TRBV3-1 (or the pseudogene TRBV3-2), the J gene TRBJ2-3, with TRBD1 as a possible D gene (5 bases). The CDR3 is made up of 14 amino acids. V was cut by 0 bases and J by 4 bases, with 8 bases left in between. Germline V gene data show CDR1 as LGHDT and CDR2 as YNNKEL (reference sequence). CDR3 in amino acids: CASSQEWGPDTQYF. Written as DNA, the CDR3 is TGTGCCAGCAGCCAAGAGTGGGGCCCAGATACGCAGTATTTT.

CDR3 nucleotide sequence: TGTGCCAGCAGTTACACCCAGGGGGCTGGTGGAAACACCATATATTTT. Its protein product is CASSYTQGAGGNTIYF. This rearrangement joins TRBV6-6 to TRBJ1-3; 8 nucleotides agree with TRBD1. V lost 2 bases to trimming and J lost 3 bases; unmatched junction nucleotides: 6. The CDR3 totals 16 residues. Germline V lookup: CDR1 MNHNY, CDR2 SVGAGI (reference sequence).

The gene calls are TRBV13 and TRBJ2-7, with D perhaps assigned TRBD1 or TRBD2 (5 bases each). V gave up 1 base and J gave up 0 bases, with 13 bases separating them. This CDR3 is built from 16 residues. Germline V CDR1 and CDR2: PRHDT, FYEKMQ (reference sequence). CDR3 loop: CASSLVSGRSSYEQYF. The CDR3 coding sequence is TGTGCCAGCAGCTTAGTATCGGGACGGAGCTCCTACGAGCAGTACTTC.